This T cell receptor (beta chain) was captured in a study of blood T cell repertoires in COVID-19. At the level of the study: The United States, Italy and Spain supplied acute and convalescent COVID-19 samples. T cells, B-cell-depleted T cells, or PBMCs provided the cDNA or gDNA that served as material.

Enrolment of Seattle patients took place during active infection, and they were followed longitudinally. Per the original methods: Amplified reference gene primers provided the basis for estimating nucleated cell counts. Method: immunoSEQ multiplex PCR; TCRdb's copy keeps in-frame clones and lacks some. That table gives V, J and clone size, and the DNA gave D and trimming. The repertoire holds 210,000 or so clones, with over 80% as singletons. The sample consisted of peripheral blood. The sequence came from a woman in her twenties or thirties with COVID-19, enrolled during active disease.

CDR3 sequence: CASSGPGQGTPGANVLTF. CDR3 nucleotides: TGTGCCAGTAGTGGACCGGGACAGGGTACCCCTGGGGCCAACGTCCTGACTTTC. The chain combines TRBV19 with TRBJ2-6, with 9 bases matching TRBD1. V gave up 5 bases and J gave up 2 bases; unmatched junction bases: 10. Germline loops: CDR1 LNHDA, CDR2 SQIVND (reference sequence). The CDR3 extends over 18 amino acids.